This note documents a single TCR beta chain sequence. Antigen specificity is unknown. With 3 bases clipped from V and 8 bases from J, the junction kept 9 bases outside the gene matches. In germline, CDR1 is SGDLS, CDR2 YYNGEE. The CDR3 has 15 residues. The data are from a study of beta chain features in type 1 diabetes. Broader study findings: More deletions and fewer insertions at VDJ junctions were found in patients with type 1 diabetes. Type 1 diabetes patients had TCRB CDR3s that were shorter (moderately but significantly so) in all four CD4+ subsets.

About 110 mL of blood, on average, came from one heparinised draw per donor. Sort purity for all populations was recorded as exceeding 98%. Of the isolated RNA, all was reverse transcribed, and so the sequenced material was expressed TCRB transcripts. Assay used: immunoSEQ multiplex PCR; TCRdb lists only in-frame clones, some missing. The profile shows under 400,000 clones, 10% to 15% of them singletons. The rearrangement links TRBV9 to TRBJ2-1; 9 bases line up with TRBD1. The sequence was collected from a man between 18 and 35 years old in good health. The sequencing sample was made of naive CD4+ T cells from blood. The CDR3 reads CASSGGTGQGYEQFF. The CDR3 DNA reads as TGTGCCAGCAGCGGAGGAACGGGACAGGGTTATGAGCAGTTCTTC.